The clone carrying this TCR beta chain has a handful of counts. Germline V lookup: CDR1 SGHKS, CDR2 YYEKEE (reference sequence). The CDR3 totals 15 residues. Trimming cost V 0 bases and J 4 bases, with 14 bases left between them. These data originate in a study of blood T cell repertoires in COVID-19. Study overall: The origin of the acute and convalescent COVID-19 samples was the United States, Italy and Spain. T cells, B-cell-depleted T cells, or PBMCs provided the cDNA or gDNA that served as material.

Authors' processing steps: The authors estimated nucleated cell counts from reference gene primer amplification. Measured with immunoSEQ multiplex PCR; TCRdb has only the in-frame clones, and not every one. That table gives V, J and clone size, and the DNA gave D and trimming. Of 200,000 to 300,000 clones listed, 70% to 90% are singletons. Material for sequencing was peripheral blood. The chain recombines TRBV5-5 with TRBJ2-7; the D gene is possibly TRBD1 (5 bases). The TCR was taken from a man between 50 and 59 years old with acute or convalescent COVID-19. The CDR3 DNA is TGTGCCAGCAGCTTGGTTGCGACAGCTAATTACGAGCAGTACTTC. Protein sequence: CASSLVATANYEQYF.